The clone carrying this T cell receptor beta chain was found a few times. Its antigen is unknown. Germline V CDR1 and CDR2: ENHRY, SYGVKD. The trim removed 6 bases at V and 4 bases at J, leaving 7 bases unmatched. There are 14 residues in the CDR3. The data derive from a study of regulatory T cells in long-lasting Graves disease. Overall study findings and caveats: Persistent disease was associated with favored TRBV28 usage and with favored use of TRBJ1-2 and TRBJ2-5.

Stated time point: newly diagnosed GD, antithyroid drugs for less than 3 months. With RNA extracted from PBMCs as input, the TCR library was made. Assembly of TCR beta libraries relied on iRepertoire HTBI primers together with Arm-PCR of CDR3 regions. TCRdb reprocessed the multiplex PCR reads with MiXCR, giving one entry per CDR3 protein. This table has hundreds of thousands of distinct CDR3 sequences, roughly a sixth appearing once. These records were also assigned to another study, of T cells in Graves' hyperthyroidism and ophthalmopathy. From that report: Each diagnosis was grounded in clinical symptoms, serum thyroxine and TRAb, thyroid ultrasound, and orbital computed tomography. RT-PCR in the first round (using the HTBI primer set) targeted the TCR CDR3. Appearing also in blood were most of the thyroid clonotypes expanded above 0.001.

The chain uses TRBV10-3 and TRBJ1-1, with 8 bases that match TRBD1. The TCR sequence derives from a woman aged 35 to 60 with Graves disease. The specimen comprised peripheral blood mononuclear cells (PBMCs), sampled at new diagnosis, from a patient treated with antithyroid drugs. Here the CDR3 reads CAISPGGWSTEAFF. The CDR3 region has the DNA TGTGCCATCAGCCCAGGGGGCTGGAGCACTGAAGCTTTCTTT.